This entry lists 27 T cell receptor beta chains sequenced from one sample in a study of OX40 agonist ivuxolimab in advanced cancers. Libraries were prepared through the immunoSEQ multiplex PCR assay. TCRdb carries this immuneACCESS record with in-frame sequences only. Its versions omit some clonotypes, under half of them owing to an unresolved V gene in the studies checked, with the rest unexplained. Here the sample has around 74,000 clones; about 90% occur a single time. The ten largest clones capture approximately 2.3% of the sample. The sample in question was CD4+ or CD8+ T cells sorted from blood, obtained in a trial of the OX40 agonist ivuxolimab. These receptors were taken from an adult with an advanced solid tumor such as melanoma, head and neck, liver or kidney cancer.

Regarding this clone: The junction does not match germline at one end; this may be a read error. The CDR3 DNA sequence: TGCGCCAGCAGCCAAGTTGGCCGAGCGGGAGCCTATAATGAGCAGTTCTTC. This translates into CASSQVGRAGAYNEQFF. The chain uses TRBV4-1 and TRBJ2-1; 8 bases are a match to TRBD2. The CDR3 runs to 17 residues. Germline CDR1 reads MGHRA; CDR2 reads YSYEKL.

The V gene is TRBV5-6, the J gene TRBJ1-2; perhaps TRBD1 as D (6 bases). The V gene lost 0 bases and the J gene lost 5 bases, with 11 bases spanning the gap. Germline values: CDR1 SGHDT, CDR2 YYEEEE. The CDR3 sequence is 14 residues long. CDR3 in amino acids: CASSLEGGRYGYTF. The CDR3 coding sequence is TGTGCCAGCAGCTTGGAAGGGGGGCGGTATGGCTACACCTTC.

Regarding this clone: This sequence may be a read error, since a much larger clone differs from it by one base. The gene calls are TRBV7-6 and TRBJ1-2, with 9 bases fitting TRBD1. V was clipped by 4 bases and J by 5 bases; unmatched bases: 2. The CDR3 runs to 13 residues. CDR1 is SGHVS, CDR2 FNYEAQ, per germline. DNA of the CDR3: TGTGCCAGCAGCTCAGGACAGGGGTATGGCTACACCTTC. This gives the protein CASSSGQGYGYTF.

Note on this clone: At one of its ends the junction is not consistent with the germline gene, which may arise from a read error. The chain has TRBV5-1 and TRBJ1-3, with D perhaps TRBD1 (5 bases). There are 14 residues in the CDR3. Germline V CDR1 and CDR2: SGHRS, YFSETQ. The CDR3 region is CANSSKGAGNTIYF. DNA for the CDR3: TGCGCCAACAGCTCGAAAGGGGCTGGGAACACCATATATTTT.

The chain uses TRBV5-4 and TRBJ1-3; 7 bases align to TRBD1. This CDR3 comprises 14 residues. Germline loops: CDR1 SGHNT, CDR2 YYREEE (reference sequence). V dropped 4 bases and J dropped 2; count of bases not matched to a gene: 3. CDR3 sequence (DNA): TGTGCCAGCAGCGGCGACAGGGCTGGAAACACCATATATTTT. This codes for CASSGDRAGNTIYF.

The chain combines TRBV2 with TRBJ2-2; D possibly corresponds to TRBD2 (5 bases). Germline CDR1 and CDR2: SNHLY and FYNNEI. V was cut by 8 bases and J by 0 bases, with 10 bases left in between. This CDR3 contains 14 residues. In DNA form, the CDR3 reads TGTGCCAGCCAAAGAGCGGCGAACACCGGGGAGCTGTTTTTT. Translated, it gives CASQRAANTGELFF.

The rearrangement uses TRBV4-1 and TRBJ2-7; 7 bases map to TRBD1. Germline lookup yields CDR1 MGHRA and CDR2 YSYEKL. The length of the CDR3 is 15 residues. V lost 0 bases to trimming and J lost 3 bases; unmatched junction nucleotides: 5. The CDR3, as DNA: TGCGCCAGCAGCCAAGAGGACAGGTCAGACTACGAGCAGTACTTC. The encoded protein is CASSQEDRSDYEQYF.

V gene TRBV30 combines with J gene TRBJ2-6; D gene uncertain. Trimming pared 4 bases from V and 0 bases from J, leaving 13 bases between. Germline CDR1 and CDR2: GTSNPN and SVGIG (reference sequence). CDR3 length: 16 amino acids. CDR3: CAWTSLDPSGANVLTF. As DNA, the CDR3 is TGTGCCTGGACATCCCTAGACCCCTCTGGGGCCAACGTCCTGACTTTC.

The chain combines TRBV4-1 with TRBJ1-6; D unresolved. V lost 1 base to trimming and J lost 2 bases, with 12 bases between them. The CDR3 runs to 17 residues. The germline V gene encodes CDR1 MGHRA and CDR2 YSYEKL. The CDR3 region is CASSQGRQRTYNSPLHF. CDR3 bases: TGCGCCAGCAGCCAAGGGCGGCAGCGAACCTATAATTCACCCCTCCACTTT.

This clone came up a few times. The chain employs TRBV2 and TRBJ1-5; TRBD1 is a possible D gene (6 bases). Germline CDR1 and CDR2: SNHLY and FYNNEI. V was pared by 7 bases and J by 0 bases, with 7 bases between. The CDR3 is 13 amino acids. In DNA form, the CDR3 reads TGTGCCAGCACAGGGGATAGCAATCAGCCCCAGCATTTT. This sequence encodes CASTGDSNQPQHF.

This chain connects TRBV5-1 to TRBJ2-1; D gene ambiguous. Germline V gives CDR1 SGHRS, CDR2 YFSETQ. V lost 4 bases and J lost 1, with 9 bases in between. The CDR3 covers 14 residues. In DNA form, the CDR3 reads TGCGCCAGCAGCGCAGACGGGTCCTACAATGAGCAGTTCTTC. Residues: CASSADGSYNEQFF.

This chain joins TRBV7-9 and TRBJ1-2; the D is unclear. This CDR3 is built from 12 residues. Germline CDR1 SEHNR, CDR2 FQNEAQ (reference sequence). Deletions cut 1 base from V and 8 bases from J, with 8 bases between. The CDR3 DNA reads TGTGCCAGCAGCTTAGTTGGGGTCGGCTACACCTTC. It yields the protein CASSLVGVGYTF.

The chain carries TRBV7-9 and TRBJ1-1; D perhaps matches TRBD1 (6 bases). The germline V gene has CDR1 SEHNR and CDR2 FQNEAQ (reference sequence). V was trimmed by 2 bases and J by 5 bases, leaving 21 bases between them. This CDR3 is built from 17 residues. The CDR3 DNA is TGTGCCAGCAGCTTAAACAGCTTAGGGGGGGGCCTGACTGAAGCTTTCTTT. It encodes CASSLNSLGGGLTEAFF.

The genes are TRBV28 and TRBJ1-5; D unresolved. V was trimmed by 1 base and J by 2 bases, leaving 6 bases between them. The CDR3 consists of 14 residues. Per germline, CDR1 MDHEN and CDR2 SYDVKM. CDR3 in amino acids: CASSLSGGNQPQHF. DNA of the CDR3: TGTGCCAGCAGTTTATCAGGAGGCAATCAGCCCCAGCATTTT.

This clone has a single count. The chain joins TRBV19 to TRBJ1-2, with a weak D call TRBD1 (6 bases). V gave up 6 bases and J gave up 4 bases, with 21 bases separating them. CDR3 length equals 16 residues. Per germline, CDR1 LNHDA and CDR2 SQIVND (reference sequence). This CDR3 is CASRPYDGTPPYGYTF. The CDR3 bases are TGTGCCAGTAGGCCATATGACGGGACACCCCCCTATGGCTACACCTTC.

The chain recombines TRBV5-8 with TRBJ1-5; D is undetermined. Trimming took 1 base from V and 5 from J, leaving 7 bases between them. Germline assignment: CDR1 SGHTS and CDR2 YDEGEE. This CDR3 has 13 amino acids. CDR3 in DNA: TGTGCCAGCAGCTTGACCGTCCATCAGCCCCAGCATTTT. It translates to CASSLTVHQPQHF.

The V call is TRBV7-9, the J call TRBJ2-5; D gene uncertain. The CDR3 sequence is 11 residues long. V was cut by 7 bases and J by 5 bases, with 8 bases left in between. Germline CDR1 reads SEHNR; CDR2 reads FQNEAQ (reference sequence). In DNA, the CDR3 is TGTGCCAGCACCCCGTATGAGACCCAGTACTTC. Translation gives CASTPYETQYF. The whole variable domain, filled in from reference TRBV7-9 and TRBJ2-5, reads DTGVSQNPRHKITKRGQNVTFRCDPISEHNRLYWYRQTLGQGPEFLTYFQNEAQLEKSRLLSDRFSAERPKGSFSTLEIQRTEQGDSAMYLCASTPYETQYFGPGTRLLVL.

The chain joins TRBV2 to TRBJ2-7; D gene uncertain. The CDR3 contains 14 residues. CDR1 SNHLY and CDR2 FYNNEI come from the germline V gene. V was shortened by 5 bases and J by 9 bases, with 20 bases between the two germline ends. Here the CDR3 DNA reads TGTGCCAGCAGTCCTACCGGAAGTATGTATCTGCAGTACTTC. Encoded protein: CASSPTGSMYLQYF.

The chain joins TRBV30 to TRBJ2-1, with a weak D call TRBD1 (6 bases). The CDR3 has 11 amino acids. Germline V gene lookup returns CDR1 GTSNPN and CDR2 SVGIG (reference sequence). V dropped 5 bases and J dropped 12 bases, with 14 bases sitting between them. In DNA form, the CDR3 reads TGTGCCTGGGGGGGCGCCCGGGGGCAGTTCTTC. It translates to CAWGGARGQFF.

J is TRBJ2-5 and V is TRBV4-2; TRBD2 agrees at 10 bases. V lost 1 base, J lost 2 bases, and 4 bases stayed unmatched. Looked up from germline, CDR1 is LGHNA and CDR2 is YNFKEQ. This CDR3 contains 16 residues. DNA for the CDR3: TGTGCCAGCAGCCAAGGTGAAGCGGGGGGGCAAGAGACCCAGTACTTC. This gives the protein CASSQGEAGGQETQYF.

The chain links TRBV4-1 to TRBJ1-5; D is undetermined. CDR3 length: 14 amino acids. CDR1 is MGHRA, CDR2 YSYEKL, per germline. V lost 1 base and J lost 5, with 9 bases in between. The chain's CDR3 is CASSQVGSYQPQHF. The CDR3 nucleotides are TGCGCCAGCAGCCAAGTGGGGAGTTATCAGCCCCAGCATTTT.

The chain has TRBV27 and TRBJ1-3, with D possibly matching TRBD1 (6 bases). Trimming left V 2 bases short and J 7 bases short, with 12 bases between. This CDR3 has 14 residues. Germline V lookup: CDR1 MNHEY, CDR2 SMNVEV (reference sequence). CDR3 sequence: CASSLVHRANTIYF. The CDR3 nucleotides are TGTGCCAGCAGTTTAGTACACAGGGCGAACACCATATATTTT.

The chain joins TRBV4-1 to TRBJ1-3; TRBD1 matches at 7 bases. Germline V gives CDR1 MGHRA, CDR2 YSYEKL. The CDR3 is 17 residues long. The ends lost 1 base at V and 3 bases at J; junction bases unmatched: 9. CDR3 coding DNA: TGCGCCAGCAGCCAAGTTCCGCAGGGGGAACGTGGAAACACCATATATTTT. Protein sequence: CASSQVPQGERGNTIYF.

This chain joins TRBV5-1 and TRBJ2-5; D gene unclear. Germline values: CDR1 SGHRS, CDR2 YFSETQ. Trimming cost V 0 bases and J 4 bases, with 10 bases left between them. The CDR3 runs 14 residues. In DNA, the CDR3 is TGCGCCAGCAGCTTGGGTCAGGTCGGAGAGACCCAGTACTTC. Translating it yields CASSLGQVGETQYF.

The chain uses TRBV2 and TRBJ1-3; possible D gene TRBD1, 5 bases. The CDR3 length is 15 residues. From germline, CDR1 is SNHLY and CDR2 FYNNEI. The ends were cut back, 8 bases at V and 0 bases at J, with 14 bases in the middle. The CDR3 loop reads CASSGTEGSGNTIYF. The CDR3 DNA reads TGTGCCAGCTCCGGGACCGAAGGCTCTGGAAACACCATATATTTT.

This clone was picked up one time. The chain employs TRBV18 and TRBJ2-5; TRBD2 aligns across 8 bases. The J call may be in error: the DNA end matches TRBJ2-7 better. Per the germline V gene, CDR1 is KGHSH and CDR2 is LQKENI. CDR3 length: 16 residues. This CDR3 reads CASSRPPGLGTYEQYF. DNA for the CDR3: TGTGCCAGCTCCCGACCCCCGGGACTAGGCACCTACGAGCAGTACTTC.

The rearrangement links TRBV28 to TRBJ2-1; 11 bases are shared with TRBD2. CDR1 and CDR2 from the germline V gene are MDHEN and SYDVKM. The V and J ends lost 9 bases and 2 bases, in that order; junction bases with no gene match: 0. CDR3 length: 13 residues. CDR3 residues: CASSGRAYNEQFF. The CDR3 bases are TGTGCCAGTAGCGGGAGGGCCTACAATGAGCAGTTCTTC.